These 32 T cell receptor beta chains originate from one sample sequenced in a study of blood T cell repertoires in COVID-19. Method: immunoSEQ multiplex PCR; TCRdb's copy keeps in-frame clones and lacks some. Altogether hundreds of thousands of clones are present, just over 85% being singletons, with the ten largest covering over 1.2%. Input material: peripheral blood. Source of these receptors: a man older than 75 with acute or convalescent COVID-19.

The rearrangement joins TRBV7-9 to TRBJ2-7; TRBD2 aligns across 8 bases. With 5 bases clipped from V and 5 bases from J, the junction kept 8 bases outside the gene matches. CDR3 length equals 14 residues. Germline V gene sequence: CDR1 SEHNR, CDR2 FQNEAQ (reference sequence). CDR3: CASSDPGLVNEQYF. CDR3 bases: TGTGCCAGCAGCGATCCGGGACTAGTCAACGAGCAGTACTTC.

Here the CDR3 DNA reads TGTGCCAGCAGTTCCGCGAGGACAGGGGTTGTCTATGGCTACACCTTC. As protein: CASSSARTGVVYGYTF. This chain joins TRBV2 and TRBJ1-2, with TRBD1 identical over 9 bases. The ends lost 5 bases at V and 4 bases at J; junction bases unmatched: 11. Germline-derived CDR1 and CDR2 are SNHLY and FYNNEI. This CDR3 is built from 16 residues.

This chain links TRBV2 with TRBJ2-7; D is perhaps TRBD1 (5 bases). Germline CDR1 and CDR2: SNHLY and FYNNEI. CDR3 length: 15 amino acids. The V end was cut by 7 bases, the J end by 7 bases, with 23 bases between. The CDR3 spells CASNIRGTRFQEQYF. The CDR3 nucleotides read TGTGCCAGCAACATAAGGGGAACCCGTTTCCAGGAGCAGTACTTC.

The rearrangement links TRBV28 to TRBJ1-2; 8 bases are a match to TRBD1. The CDR3 is made up of 13 amino acids. CDR1 is MDHEN, CDR2 SYDVKM, per germline. With 6 bases clipped from V and 5 bases from J, the junction kept 5 bases outside the gene matches. The DNA for the CDR3 is TGTGCCAGCAGCCAGGGGGCGGGATATGGCTACACCTTC. Protein sequence: CASSQGAGYGYTF.

The V gene is TRBV5-1, the J gene TRBJ2-5; TRBD1 might be the D (7 bases). Germline V gene lookup returns CDR1 SGHRS and CDR2 YFSETQ. The V and J ends lost 3 bases and 2 bases respectively, with 20 bases between them. The CDR3 length is 17 residues. CDR3 in amino acids: CASSSNPQGGLQETQYF. DNA of the CDR3: TGCGCCAGCAGCTCCAACCCTCAGGGGGGTTTGCAAGAGACCCAGTACTTC.

This clone was seen once. CDR3 bases: TGTGCCAGCTGTGTCGGGGGCGGGGGCGGGTCGTTGTCACCCCTCCACTTT. Its protein product is CASCVGGGGGSLSPLHF. The rearrangement links TRBV28 to TRBJ1-6; a weak D match, TRBD1 (6 bases). From germline, CDR1 is MDHEN and CDR2 SYDVKM. V dropped 8 bases and J dropped 10 bases, with 27 bases sitting between them. This CDR3 is 17 amino acids long.

V gene TRBV3-1 (or the pseudogene TRBV3-2) combines with J gene TRBJ1-6, with D possibly matching TRBD1 (6 bases). Looked up from germline, CDR1 is LGHDT and CDR2 is YNNKEL (reference sequence). Trimming removed 0 bases from V and 9 bases from J, with 24 bases in between. This CDR3 is built from 19 residues. CDR3 coding DNA: TGTGCCAGCAGCCAAGATCGACGGGCCCAGGGGATTATAATTTCACCCCTCCACTTT. Its translation: CASSQDRRAQGIIISPLHF.

This chain uses TRBV4-2 with TRBJ2-1; 10 bases line up with TRBD2. This CDR3 comprises 15 residues. V lost 2 bases to trimming and J lost 7 bases; unmatched junction nucleotides: 5. CDR1 is LGHNA, CDR2 YNFKEQ, per germline. CDR3 in amino acids: CASSQSGGAINEQFF. For the CDR3, the DNA is TGTGCCAGCAGCCAAAGCGGGGGGGCAATAAATGAGCAGTTCTTC.

The V call is TRBV5-1, the J call TRBJ1-1; D unresolved. There are 13 residues in the CDR3. V was clipped by 0 bases and J by 7 bases, with 10 bases between them. Germline V gives CDR1 SGHRS, CDR2 YFSETQ. This CDR3 is CASSLGRENEAFF. The CDR3 region has the DNA TGCGCCAGCAGCTTGGGAAGGGAGAATGAAGCTTTCTTT.

The chain is built from TRBV2 and TRBJ1-5; TRBD1 might be the D (5 bases). The CDR3 length is 14 residues. Germline lookup yields CDR1 SNHLY and CDR2 FYNNEI. Trimming removed 5 bases at V and 8 bases at J, with 16 bases between. CDR3 residues: CASSLDTGRKPQHF. DNA for the CDR3: TGTGCCAGCAGTCTGGACACAGGACGGAAGCCCCAGCATTTT.

This rearrangement joins TRBV7-2 to TRBJ1-3, with D tentatively TRBD1 (5 bases). The CDR3 has 16 residues. Germline values: CDR1 SGHTA, CDR2 FQGNSA. V was pared by 5 bases and J by 2 bases, with 16 bases between. The CDR3 region is CASSLLPRGAGNTIYF. The CDR3 region has the DNA TGTGCCAGCAGCCTACTGCCCCGGGGGGCTGGAAACACCATATATTTT.

The chain has TRBV20-1 and TRBJ2-7; D is undetermined. V was clipped by 3 bases and J by 0 bases, with 15 bases between them. This CDR3 spans 15 amino acids. Germline V gives CDR1 DFQATT, CDR2 SNEGSKA (reference sequence). This CDR3 is CSASHTGRSSYEQYF. The CDR3 DNA follows: TGCAGTGCTAGTCATACCGGAAGGAGCTCCTACGAGCAGTACTTC.

The V call is TRBV3-1 (or the pseudogene TRBV3-2), the J call TRBJ1-2, with a tentative D call TRBD1 (6 bases). V lost 2 bases and J 4 bases, leaving 17 bases between the germline ends. Germline CDR1 reads LGHDT; CDR2 reads YNNKEL (reference sequence). This CDR3 is 16 amino acids long. The CDR3 region is CASSQWSSQGGYGYTF. CDR3 nucleotides: TGTGCCAGCAGCCAATGGTCTAGCCAAGGGGGCTATGGCTACACCTTC.

This clone occurred once. The V gene is TRBV2, the J gene TRBJ2-5; D is perhaps TRBD1 (5 bases). V lost 1 base, J lost 5 bases, and 11 bases lay in between. This CDR3 has 14 amino acids. The V gene's germline CDR1 is SNHLY and CDR2 FYNNEI. The CDR3 protein is CASSEGRAGETQYF. CDR3 nucleotide sequence: TGTGCCAGCAGTGAAGGCAGGGCTGGGGAGACCCAGTACTTC.

The chain has TRBV18 and TRBJ2-6; 8 bases are a match to TRBD1. The CDR3 extends over 17 amino acids. V dropped 8 bases and J dropped 0; count of bases not matched to a gene: 9. Germline CDR1 KGHSH, CDR2 LQKENI. The CDR3 bases are TGTGCCAGCCCGACAGGGGCCCTGGGCTCTGGGGCCAACGTCCTGACTTTC. Encoded protein: CASPTGALGSGANVLTF.

The V and J genes are TRBV3-1 (or the pseudogene TRBV3-2) and TRBJ2-2; TRBD1 aligns across 10 bases. The CDR3 covers 17 residues. V shed 5 bases, J shed 5 bases, and the junction held 11 bases outside the gene matches. Germline V gene sequence: CDR1 LGHDT, CDR2 YNNKEL (reference sequence). CDR3 amino acids: CASSKGQGTRGTGELFF. The CDR3 coding sequence is TGTGCCAGCAGCAAGGGACAGGGGACTAGAGGGACCGGGGAGCTGTTTTTT.

The chain has TRBV2 and TRBJ2-2; 8 bases align to TRBD1. Unmatched junction bases numbered 6, after V lost 8 bases and J lost 4 bases. CDR1 is SNHLY, CDR2 FYNNEI, per germline. The CDR3 spans 14 residues. CDR3 nucleotides: TGTGCCAGCGGGCAGGGGGCGGGCACCGGGGAGCTGTTTTTT. Translated: CASGQGAGTGELFF.

A single count supports this clone. The CDR3 sequence: CASSRDRANTGELFF. In nucleotides, the CDR3 is TGTGCCAGCAGCCGGGACAGAGCGAACACCGGGGAGCTGTTTTTT. J is TRBJ2-2 and V is TRBV7-9; 7 positions match TRBD1. The CDR3 spans 15 residues. The germline CDR1 and CDR2 sequences are SEHNR and FQNEAQ (reference sequence). With 5 bases clipped from V and 0 bases from J, the junction kept 3 bases outside the gene matches.

The V and J genes are TRBV11-2 and TRBJ2-5; 9 bases are a match to TRBD1. Germline V gene sequence: CDR1 SGHAT, CDR2 FQNNGV. V was pared by 6 bases and J by 3 bases, with 2 bases of the junction left unmatched. This CDR3 spans 13 amino acids. CDR3 sequence (DNA): TGTGCCAGCAGTTGGACAGGGGAAGAGACCCAGTACTTC. This translates into CASSWTGEETQYF.

This clone came up once. Written as DNA, the CDR3 is TGTGCCAGCAGCTCCCGGACGGGAGGAAACACTGAAGCTTTCTTT. Its translation is CASSSRTGGNTEAFF. The chain carries TRBV7-9 and TRBJ1-1; no reliable D call. CDR3 size: 15 residues. Germline V gives CDR1 SEHNR, CDR2 FQNEAQ (reference sequence). Trimming took off 4 bases at V and 2 bases at J, with 14 bases between the two ends.

V usage is TRBV18 and J usage is TRBJ2-5, with D unclear. From germline, CDR1 is KGHSH and CDR2 LQKENI. V gave up 3 bases and J gave up 1 base, with 9 bases separating them. The CDR3 length is 14 residues. CDR3 residues: CASSPAQTQETQYF. Written as DNA, the CDR3 is TGTGCCAGCTCACCGGCACAGACCCAAGAGACCCAGTACTTC.

The chain carries TRBV19 and TRBJ1-1; tentative D call: TRBD1 (6 bases). The CDR3 contains 13 residues. The germline CDR1 and CDR2 sequences are LNHDA and SQIVND (reference sequence). Trimming shortened V by 8 bases and J by 8 bases, and 18 bases separated the two germline ends. The CDR3 region is CASSTGNRREAFF. The CDR3 nucleotides are TGTGCCAGTTCTACAGGGAATAGGAGAGAAGCTTTCTTT.

The rearrangement joins TRBV9 to TRBJ1-6, with 7 bases aligning to TRBD1. Trimming removed 0 bases from V and 7 bases from J; junction bases left unmatched: 4. This CDR3 is built from 15 residues. Germline values: CDR1 SGDLS, CDR2 YYNGEE. The CDR3 spells CASSVDRGQNSPLHF. In nucleotides, the CDR3 is TGTGCCAGCAGCGTAGACAGGGGTCAGAATTCACCCCTCCACTTT.

About this clone: The identical CDR3 is also encoded by other nucleotide sequences in the sample. V is TRBV19 and J is TRBJ2-7, with unresolved D. This CDR3 has 13 residues. The V end was cut by 0 bases, the J end by 4 bases, with 7 bases between. The germline CDR1 and CDR2 sequences are LNHDA and SQIVND (reference sequence). The CDR3 region has the DNA TGTGCCAGTAGTATAGATCGAGAGTACGAGCAGTACTTC. It encodes CASSIDREYEQYF.

The table lists this clone with a few counts. This rearrangement joins TRBV28 to TRBJ2-1, with D possibly TRBD1 on 5 matching bases. Germline V CDR1 and CDR2: MDHEN, SYDVKM. The CDR3 has 17 residues. V was pared by 7 bases and J by 3 bases, with 22 bases between. CDR3: CASTLRRTRAVYNEQFF. The CDR3 nucleotides are TGTGCCAGCACCCTCCGGCGGACAAGGGCAGTCTACAATGAGCAGTTCTTC.

The rearrangement links TRBV13 to TRBJ2-5, with 9 bases identical to TRBD1. Germline V CDR1 and CDR2: PRHDT, FYEKMQ (reference sequence). The CDR3 has 18 amino acids. J gave up 1 base and V 4 bases, and 13 bases lay outside the gene matches. The CDR3 reads CASSYGDREGSSQETQYF. The CDR3, as DNA: TGTGCCAGCAGCTACGGGGACAGGGAAGGATCGTCCCAAGAGACCCAGTACTTC. The full variable domain, its missing parts supplied by reference TRBV13 and TRBJ2-5, is AAGVIQSPRHLIKEKRETATLKCYPIPRHDTVYWYQQGPGQDPQFLISFYEKMQSDKGSIPDRFSAQQFSDYHSELNMSSLELGDSALYFCASSYGDREGSSQETQYFGPGTRLLVL.

This chain uses TRBV6-5 with TRBJ1-4, with 7 bases that match TRBD1. V was clipped by 5 bases and J by 4 bases; unmatched bases: 7. CDR3 length: 15 residues. Germline assignment: CDR1 MNHEY and CDR2 SVGAGI. CDR3 sequence (DNA): TGTGCCAGCAGTCCCTGGACAGGCAGTAATGAAAAACTGTTTTTT. Translation gives CASSPWTGSNEKLFF.

The chain links TRBV21-1 to TRBJ2-7; the D call TRBD2 from the table was never checked on the DNA. TRBV21-1 is classified as a pseudogene. This CDR3 contains 15 residues. The CDR3 protein is CASSKKLAVTYEQYF. The CDR3, as DNA: TGTGCCAGCAGCAAAAAACTAGCTGTTACCTACGAGCAGTACTTC.

The chain is built from TRBV11-2 and TRBJ2-3, with 9 positions matching TRBD1. CDR1 and CDR2 (germline): SGHAT, FQNNGV. Losses at the gene ends were 2 bases for V and 1 base for J; bases not matched to a gene: 7. CDR3 length: 17 residues. CDR3 bases: TGTGCCAGCAGCTTAAGGGGGGGACAGGGCGGCACAGATACGCAGTATTTT. This translates into CASSLRGGQGGTDTQYF.

The chain is built from TRBV19 and TRBJ1-5; D unclear. Looked up from germline, CDR1 is LNHDA and CDR2 is SQIVND (reference sequence). CDR3 length: 15 residues. Trimming took 5 bases from V and 2 from J, leaving 13 bases between them. In DNA, the CDR3 is TGTGCCAGTAGTGGGAGAGGGCTTGGCAATCAGCCCCAGCATTTT. It is translated as CASSGRGLGNQPQHF.

This chain links TRBV7-9 with TRBJ2-7, with TRBD1 matching 8 bases. The CDR3 spans 14 residues. Unmatched junction bases numbered 9, after V lost 5 bases and J lost 6 bases. CDR1 is SEHNR and CDR2 is FQNEAQ in the germline V gene (reference sequence). DNA of the CDR3: TGTGCCAGCAGCATGGCGACAGGGGTTTTCGAGCAGTACTTC. Residues: CASSMATGVFEQYF.

The rearrangement joins TRBV20-1 to TRBJ1-1; D uncertain. The germline V gene encodes CDR1 DFQATT and CDR2 SNEGSKA (reference sequence). The CDR3 runs 11 residues. The ends were cut back, 2 bases at V and 7 bases at J, with 8 bases in the middle. CDR3 region: CSARSGGEAFF. CDR3 in DNA: TGCAGTGCTAGATCAGGAGGTGAAGCTTTCTTT.